This T cell receptor beta chain was found in a study of T cell responses to AZD1222 COVID-19 vaccine. Study-wide results and caveats: Only after the peak T cell response were repertoires sampled. Baseline seropositives among AZD1222 recipients totaled only six or seven.

Second-dose groups at about 4 or about 12 weeks were pooled. This clone has a single count. Its specificity is unknown. Per germline, CDR1 MDHEN and CDR2 SYDVKM. V trimming: 6 bases; J trimming: 6 bases; junction bases outside the gene matches: 14. The CDR3 sequence is 17 residues long. The method was immunoSEQ multiplex PCR; TCRdb's version includes in-frame clones alone and lacks a portion of them. The profile shows 80,000 to 100,000 clones, approximately 83% of them singletons. The genes are TRBV28 and TRBJ1-6, with 7 bases aligning to TRBD1. The clonotype comes from an adult who received the AZD1222 COVID-19 vaccine. Here the sequenced sample was peripheral blood, taken 28 days after the second AZD1222 dose. The CDR3 reads CASRPEQGRKINSPLHF. DNA for the CDR3: TGTGCCAGCAGACCCGAACAGGGGCGCAAAATTAATTCACCCCTCCACTTT.